Below are 27 T cell receptor beta chains sequenced from a single sample in a study of shared clonotypes between healthy human individuals. Positive CCR7 selection of CD45RO-negative cells yielded the naive CD8 cells, and terminally differentiated effector memory CD45RA+ cells were excluded. Some clones are missing from TCRdb's copy, which holds only in-frame ones; the method was immunoSEQ multiplex PCR. The sample has roughly 2,000,000 clones; about 95% are singletons. Input material: naive CD8+ T cells sorted from blood. The receptors were sampled from a man between 18 and 35 years old in good health.

This chain connects TRBV6-1 to TRBJ2-7; D might be TRBD1 or TRBD2, each matching 5 bases. This CDR3 is built from 16 residues. CDR1 is MNHNS, CDR2 SASEGT, per germline. Trimming stripped 4 bases from V and 3 bases from J, with 19 bases between. CDR3 protein: CASSAGTQDFGYEQYF. As DNA, the CDR3 is TGTGCCAGCAGTGCCGGGACGCAGGACTTCGGCTACGAGCAGTACTTC.

V gene TRBV27 combines with J gene TRBJ2-1; D is ambiguous. CDR3 length: 14 residues. From germline, CDR1 is MNHEY and CDR2 SMNVEV (reference sequence). V was trimmed by 5 bases and J by 5 bases, leaving 13 bases between them. The CDR3 spells CASSPLDGDNEQFF. Here the CDR3 DNA reads TGTGCCAGCAGTCCACTGGACGGAGACAATGAGCAGTTCTTC.

The rearrangement links TRBV5-1 to TRBJ2-1; 8 nucleotides match TRBD2. Losses at the gene ends were 4 bases for V and 10 bases for J; bases not matched to a gene: 4. The germline V gene encodes CDR1 SGHRS and CDR2 YFSETQ. The CDR3 runs 12 residues. The CDR3 is CASSPERGEQFF. The CDR3 DNA is TGCGCCAGCAGCCCGGAGCGGGGGGAGCAGTTCTTC.

On this clone: Other DNA sequences within the sample encode an identical CDR3. The J gene is TRBJ2-7, the V gene TRBV11-2, with no clear D. The V end was cut by 1 base, the J end by 6 bases, with 7 bases between. The CDR3 contains 12 residues. CDR1 and CDR2 (germline): SGHAT, FQNNGV. CDR3: CASSLGLAEQYF. In nucleotides, the CDR3 is TGTGCCAGCAGCTTAGGCCTGGCCGAGCAGTACTTC. Using reference TRBV11-2 and TRBJ2-7 for the parts outside the CDR3, the full variable domain is EAGVAQSPRYKIIEKRQSVAFWCNPISGHATLYWYQQILGQGPKLLIQFQNNGVVDDSQLPKDRFSAERLKGVDSTLKIQPAKLEDSAVYLCASSLGLAEQYFGPGTRLTVT.

The chain recombines TRBV7-9 with TRBJ1-2; D is ambiguous. Per germline, CDR1 SEHNR and CDR2 FQNEAQ (reference sequence). The ends were cut back, 2 bases at V and 4 bases at J, with 17 bases in the middle. There are 16 residues in the CDR3. The CDR3 is CASSLILAEQIYGYTF. The CDR3 bases are TGTGCCAGCAGCTTAATTCTGGCAGAACAGATCTATGGCTACACCTTC.

V gene TRBV7-9 combines with J gene TRBJ1-5, with TRBD1 as a possible D gene (6 bases). Trimming pared 1 base from V and 8 bases from J, leaving 15 bases between. Germline loops: CDR1 SEHNR, CDR2 FQNEAQ (reference sequence). This CDR3 is built from 15 residues. The CDR3 region has the DNA TGTGCCAGCAGCTTAGATTGGGGGGGCGTGGAGCCCCAGCATTTT. As protein: CASSLDWGGVEPQHF.

This chain links TRBV2 with TRBJ2-5; D perhaps matches TRBD2 (6 bases). CDR3 length: 15 amino acids. Germline V CDR1 and CDR2: SNHLY, FYNNEI. Trimming took off 4 bases at V and 0 bases at J, with 12 bases between the two ends. The CDR3 is CASSGLSSDQETQYF. CDR3 nucleotide sequence: TGTGCCAGCAGTGGCCTATCTAGCGACCAAGAGACCCAGTACTTC.

The rearrangement links TRBV28 to TRBJ1-3; D call uncertain. The CDR3 is 15 residues long. Germline V gene sequence: CDR1 MDHEN, CDR2 SYDVKM. The V end lost 5 bases, the J end lost 4 bases, and 15 bases lay between the germline ends. The CDR3 here is CASSQTGVSGNTIYF. The CDR3 DNA sequence: TGTGCCAGCAGTCAGACCGGCGTATCGGGAAACACCATATATTTT.

Concerning this clone itself: The same CDR3 arises from other DNA sequences in this sample as well. The chain carries TRBV6-5 and TRBJ2-7; D is unclear. V was shortened by 3 bases and J by 0 bases, with 12 bases between the two germline ends. Germline V gene sequence: CDR1 MNHEY, CDR2 SVGAGI. This CDR3 is 15 amino acids long. The CDR3 here is CASSYAALSSYEQYF. The CDR3, as DNA: TGTGCCAGCAGTTATGCGGCGTTGAGCTCCTACGAGCAGTACTTC.

V gene TRBV6-5 combines with J gene TRBJ2-7, with 7 bases fitting TRBD1. Germline V gene lookup returns CDR1 MNHEY and CDR2 SVGAGI. This CDR3 spans 14 amino acids. V gave up 0 bases and J gave up 7 bases; unmatched junction bases: 6. The CDR3: CASSYSPQGREQYF. CDR3 nucleotide sequence: TGTGCCAGCAGTTACTCACCACAGGGGCGGGAGCAGTACTTC.

This clone showed up just once. The chain uses TRBV28 and TRBJ1-3; 7 nucleotides align to TRBD1. Per germline, CDR1 MDHEN and CDR2 SYDVKM. Losses at the gene ends were 4 bases for V and 1 base for J; bases not matched to a gene: 4. The CDR3 runs 15 residues. The chain's CDR3 is CASSSRGSSGNTIYF. CDR3 nucleotide sequence: TGTGCCAGCAGTTCCAGGGGGAGTTCTGGAAACACCATATATTTT. The full variable domain, in which reference TRBV28 and TRBJ1-3 provide the parts outside the CDR3, is DVKVTQSSRYLVKRTGEKVFLECVQDMDHENMFWYRQDPGLGLRLIYFSYDVKMKEKGDIPEGYSVSREKKERFSLILESASTNQTSMYLCASSSRGSSGNTIYFGEGSWLTVV.

Of note for this clone: Distinct nucleotide sequences in the sample also encode this CDR3. The J gene is TRBJ2-7, the V gene TRBV25-1; D may match TRBD1 or TRBD2 (5 bases each). The CDR3 consists of 13 residues. Germline V lookup: CDR1 MGHDK, CDR2 SYGVNS. Trimming shortened V by 2 bases and J by 2 bases, and 7 bases separated the two germline ends. CDR3 protein: CASSEGGAYEQYF. The CDR3 region has the DNA TGTGCCAGCAGTGAAGGGGGAGCCTACGAGCAGTACTTC.

Written as DNA, the CDR3 is TGTGCCAGCAGTTTATCCGCTAGCGGGAACCAAGAGACCCAGTACTTC. Its protein is CASSLSASGNQETQYF. V and J are TRBV28 and TRBJ2-5; 9 positions match TRBD2. The J segment lost 0 bases and the V segment lost 1 base, leaving 3 bases of the junction unmatched. Germline lookup yields CDR1 MDHEN and CDR2 SYDVKM. CDR3 length: 16 residues.

This chain links TRBV6-5 with TRBJ2-2, with D unresolved. Germline CDR1 reads MNHEY; CDR2 reads SVGAGI. V lost 8 bases and J lost 8, with 6 bases in between. CDR3 length: 10 amino acids. The CDR3 nucleotides read TGTGCCAGCCGCCAGGGGGAGCTGTTTTTT. Translation: CASRQGELFF.

The chain employs TRBV7-6 and TRBJ2-5, with 11 bases that match TRBD1. Germline trimming cut 5 bases from V and 2 bases from J; bases unmatched to any gene: 19. This CDR3 has 20 amino acids. The germline CDR1 and CDR2 sequences are SGHVS and FNYEAQ. CDR3 bases: TGTGCCAGCAGCCCAACAATGGACAGGGGGCCCGAGTCCATGCAAGAGACCCAGTACTTC. Translated: CASSPTMDRGPESMQETQYF.

The V gene is TRBV6-5, the J gene TRBJ2-1; TRBD2 agrees at 7 bases. The CDR3 is 12 amino acids. Germline-derived CDR1 and CDR2 are MNHEY and SVGAGI. J lost 7 bases, V lost 7 bases, and 4 bases had no gene match. The CDR3 here is CASTGGGNEQFF. In nucleotides, the CDR3 is TGTGCCAGCACGGGCGGGGGAAATGAGCAGTTCTTC.

This clone is a singleton in its sample. The rearrangement links TRBV25-1 to TRBJ2-1; TRBD1 matches at 10 bases. Germline-derived CDR1 and CDR2 are MGHDK and SYGVNS. The CDR3 runs to 15 residues. With V trimmed by 8 bases and J by 4 bases, 8 bases remained unmatched. This chain's CDR3 is CASGWTGGVYNEQFF. The CDR3 DNA sequence: TGTGCCAGCGGATGGACAGGGGGTGTGTACAATGAGCAGTTCTTC.

This sequence joins TRBV10-2 and TRBJ2-7; no definite D call. CDR1 WSHSY and CDR2 SAAADI come from the germline V gene. V was shortened by 9 bases and J by 3 bases, with 18 bases between the two germline ends. The CDR3 loop spans 14 amino acids. Here the CDR3 reads CASRRVEVDYEQYF. CDR3 in DNA: TGCGCCAGTCGAAGGGTTGAGGTTGACTACGAGCAGTACTTC.

V gene TRBV29-1 combines with J gene TRBJ1-1; D not certain. The CDR3 has 12 residues. V lost 4 bases, J lost 1 base, and 7 bases lay in between. The germline CDR1 and CDR2 sequences are SQVTM and ANQGSEA. The CDR3 DNA is TGCAGCGTTGTCCGGGAGAACACTGAAGCTTTCTTT. The encoded protein is CSVVRENTEAFF.

The chain links TRBV27 to TRBJ2-7; 7 nucleotides align to TRBD2. V shed 6 bases, J shed 1 base, and the junction held 9 bases outside the gene matches. Germline V CDR1 and CDR2: MNHEY, SMNVEV (reference sequence). The CDR3 has 15 residues. CDR3 sequence: CASRIGLEGSYEQYF. DNA of the CDR3: TGTGCCAGCAGAATCGGACTAGAAGGGTCCTACGAGCAGTACTTC.

The CDR3 region is CASSATVNTEAFF. The CDR3 nucleotides read TGTGCCAGCAGTGCCACTGTGAACACTGAAGCTTTCTTT. This chain joins TRBV27 and TRBJ1-1; D uncertain. The V gene lost 5 bases and the J gene lost 0 bases, with 7 bases spanning the gap. The CDR3 is 13 amino acids. Per the germline V gene, CDR1 is MNHEY and CDR2 is SMNVEV (reference sequence).

The rearrangement joins TRBV6-1 to TRBJ2-7, with TRBD2 identical over 8 bases. The V gene end was trimmed by 6 bases and the J gene end by 4 bases; junction bases not matched to a gene: 11. The CDR3 is made up of 15 amino acids. Germline V lookup: CDR1 MNHNS, CDR2 SASEGT. The CDR3 reads CASSPTGRGGYEQYF. The CDR3 region has the DNA TGTGCCAGCAGCCCTACAGGACGCGGGGGGTACGAGCAGTACTTC.

The V call is TRBV5-4, the J call TRBJ2-1; 9 bases match TRBD1. J was trimmed by 10 bases and V by 0 bases; bases with no gene match: 2. This CDR3 is 13 amino acids long. The V gene's germline CDR1 is SGHNT and CDR2 YYREEE (reference sequence). CDR3 sequence: CASSLDTGGEQFF. The CDR3 DNA follows: TGTGCCAGCAGCTTGGACACAGGGGGCGAGCAGTTCTTC.

The CDR3 sequence: CASSLLETQYF. The CDR3 DNA follows: TGTGCCAGCAGTTTACTGGAGACCCAGTACTTC. The chain recombines TRBV27 with TRBJ2-5; D gene ambiguous. The germline V gene has CDR1 MNHEY and CDR2 SMNVEV (reference sequence). Trimming took off 2 bases at V and 5 bases at J, with 3 bases between the two ends. The CDR3 contains 11 residues.

This chain uses TRBV29-1 with TRBJ1-2; no reliable D call. The V end lost 4 bases, the J end lost 1 base, and 10 bases lay between the germline ends. The germline V gene has CDR1 SQVTM and CDR2 ANQGSEA. This CDR3 is built from 13 residues. For the CDR3, the DNA is TGCAGCGTTGTTGGGGATGATAACTATGGCTACACCTTC. Translation gives CSVVGDDNYGYTF.

This sequence joins TRBV5-4 and TRBJ2-2; D unclear. The CDR3 loop spans 13 amino acids. Germline CDR1 and CDR2: SGHNT and YYREEE (reference sequence). V gave up 0 bases and J gave up 7 bases, with 7 bases separating them. The CDR3 region has the DNA TGTGCCAGCAGCTTGGAAGGTGTCGGGGAGCTGTTTTTT. It translates to CASSLEGVGELFF.

Points on this clone: Within the sample, other DNA sequences also encode this same CDR3. The chain combines TRBV5-6 with TRBJ2-1, with D maybe TRBD1 (6 bases). CDR1 and CDR2 from the germline V gene are SGHDT and YYEEEE. This CDR3 has 12 amino acids. V lost 0 bases and J lost 9, with 7 bases in between. The CDR3 loop reads CASSLGGLEQFF. CDR3 in DNA: TGTGCCAGCAGCTTGGGGGGGCTTGAGCAGTTCTTC.